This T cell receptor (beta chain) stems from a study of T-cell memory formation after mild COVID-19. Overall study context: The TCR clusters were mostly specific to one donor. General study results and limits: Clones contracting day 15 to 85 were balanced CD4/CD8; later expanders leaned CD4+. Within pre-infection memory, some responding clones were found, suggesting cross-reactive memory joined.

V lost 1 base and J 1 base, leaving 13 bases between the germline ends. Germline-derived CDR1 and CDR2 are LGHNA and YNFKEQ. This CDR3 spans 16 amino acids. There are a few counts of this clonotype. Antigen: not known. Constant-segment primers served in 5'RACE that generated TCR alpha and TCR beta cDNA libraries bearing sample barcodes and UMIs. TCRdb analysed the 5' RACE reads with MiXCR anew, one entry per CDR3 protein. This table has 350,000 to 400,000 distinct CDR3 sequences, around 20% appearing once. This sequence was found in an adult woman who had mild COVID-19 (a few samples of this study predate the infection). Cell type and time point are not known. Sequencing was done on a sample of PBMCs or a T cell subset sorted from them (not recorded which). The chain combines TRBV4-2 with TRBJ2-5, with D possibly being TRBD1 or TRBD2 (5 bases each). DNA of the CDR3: TGTGCCAGCAGCCAAGGACTTCATGGGGGCCAAGAGACCCAGTACTTC. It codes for CASSQGLHGGQETQYF.